Detailed here is one TCR beta chain. Its specificity is unknown. The sample originates from a study of shared clonotypes between healthy human individuals. Samples underwent the assay at deep level. Sequencing was performed with immunoSEQ multiplex PCR; in TCRdb, only in-frame clones are kept and a portion is missing. The sample gives 2,500,000 or so clones, just under 95% of which show up once; more than 0.35% is in the top ten. Regarding the study as a whole: Donor scarcity curtailed the genetic and exposure-history diversity represented herein.

The CDR3 runs 22 residues. Germline values: CDR1 MDHEN, CDR2 SYDVKM. V shed 5 bases and J 3 bases; nucleotides not matched to a gene: 26. CD4+ cells yielded CD45RA+ naive and CD45RA-negative memory subsets. This chain uses TRBV28 with TRBJ2-7; 12 bases align to TRBD2. The sequence derives from a man between 18 and 29 years old in good health. Some clones in this sample may be carry-over from other donors' samples. Sequencing used naive CD4+ T cells from PBMCs. Subset of the sample: CD45RA+ positively selected. CDR3 DNA: TGTGCCAGCAGTCTGGTTGAGGGGGCGAGACTAGCGGGAGTCCCCTATTACTACGAGCAGTACTTC. This gives the protein CASSLVEGARLAGVPYYYEQYF.